This T cell receptor (beta chain) is from a study of CD4+ T cells in melanoma. Remarks on this clone: Its antigen is undetermined.

The CDR3 extends over 16 amino acids. V was pared by 2 bases and J by 4 bases, with 7 bases of the junction left unmatched. Germline CDR1 and CDR2: SGHVS and FQNEAQ. Clones were sequenced by immunoSEQ multiplex PCR, and TCRdb holds only the in-frame ones, with some missing. The profile covers some 150,000 clones, with around 90% appearing a single time and 1.5% taken by the ten largest. The study, taken as a whole, reports: Neoantigen-specific CD4+ T cells in melanoma reportedly had diverse differentiation states. CD8+ T cell, macrophage and B cell function reportedly correlated with neoantigen-specific CD4+ T cells.

This chain joins TRBV7-8 and TRBJ2-7, with TRBD1 identical over 11 bases. The sequence was collected from a human donor with melanoma. CDR3 amino acids: CASSLLHRDRGYEQYF. The CDR3 bases are TGTGCCAGCAGCTTATTACACCGGGACAGGGGGTACGAGCAGTACTTC.